In this sample, the clone carrying this T cell receptor beta chain turned up once. Its target is unknown. Repertoires were generated with immunoSEQ multiplex PCR, while TCRdb's copy carries only in-frame clones and drops some. Here the sample spans tens of thousands of clones, approximately 80% being singletons. The data are from a study of radiotherapy plus CTLA-4 blockade in lung cancer. Across the whole study: An objective response was seen in 15% to 20% of patients, and disease control in less than 40%. Study-wide results and limits: Interferon-beta, together with early blood T cell clone dynamics, reportedly best predicted response.

Patients in the study, people with chemo-refractory metastatic non-small-cell lung cancer, received focal radiation plus ipilimumab CTLA-4 blockade. Trimming at V came to 3 bases and at J to 7 bases, leaving 6 bases not matched to a gene. The CDR3 runs 14 residues. From germline, CDR1 is MNHNS and CDR2 SASEGT. The gene calls are TRBV6-1 and TRBJ1-5, with 7 bases matching TRBD1. The origin of this receptor is a human donor with non-small cell lung cancer who had stable disease on radiotherapy plus ipilimumab. The sample was peripheral blood, taken from a patient treated with radiotherapy plus ipilimumab. CDR3 in DNA: TGTGCCAGCAGTGAGGGTACAGGGGTCCAGCCCCAGCATTTT. Its protein product is CASSEGTGVQPQHF.